This T cell receptor beta chain emerged from a study of T cells in localized non-small cell lung cancer. Points on this clone: As yet, its antigen is unknown.

Profiled with immunoSEQ multiplex PCR; TCRdb holds only in-frame clones, not every one. This sample has about 33,000 clones; about nine tenths occur once, and the top ten carry less than 20%. The CDR3 consists of 15 residues. V lost 3 bases and J 2 bases, leaving 14 bases between the germline ends. The germline V gene has CDR1 MNHNY and CDR2 SVGAGI (reference sequence). General study findings and limits: Uninvolved adjacent lung had more T cell clonality than any other tissue, topping tumor. Longer overall survival was associated with a higher density of T cells in the blood.

The clonotype comes from a man between 40 and 70 years old with stage III lung adenocarcinoma. The chain employs TRBV6-6 and TRBJ2-7; possible D gene TRBD2, 6 bases. The sample here was peripheral blood mononuclear cells, taken before any cancer treatment. CDR3 loop: CASSYPEGQAYEQYF. In nucleotides, the CDR3 is TGTGCCAGCAGTTATCCGGAGGGGCAAGCCTACGAGCAGTACTTC.